The next 8 T cell receptor beta chains were all read from a single sample in a study of T cell responses to AZD1222 COVID-19 vaccine. Some clones are missing from TCRdb's copy, which holds only in-frame ones; the method was immunoSEQ multiplex PCR. The data hold 99,000 or so clones, with 89% observed a single time. Source: peripheral blood, taken 28 days after the second AZD1222 dose. The receptors shown here come from an adult who received the AZD1222 COVID-19 vaccine.

CDR3: CASTRGSSNQPQHF. The CDR3 coding sequence is TGTGCCAGCACCCGGGGTAGTAGCAATCAGCCCCAGCATTTT. This chain links TRBV6-6 with TRBJ1-5; D is undetermined. V was pared by 7 bases and J by 0 bases, with 10 bases between. Germline-derived CDR1 and CDR2 are MNHNY and SVGAGI (reference sequence). The CDR3 runs to 14 residues.

This clone showed up just a few times. The chain combines TRBV28 with TRBJ1-1; D is uncertain. V shed 3 bases and J shed 8 bases, with 10 bases lying between them. Germline V CDR1 and CDR2: MDHEN, SYDVKM. CDR3 length: 12 residues. CDR3: CASSFVVGEAFF. CDR3 sequence (DNA): TGTGCCAGCAGTTTCGTCGTGGGCGAAGCTTTCTTT. The full variable domain, in which reference TRBV28 and TRBJ1-1 provide the parts outside the CDR3, is DVKVTQSSRYLVKRTGEKVFLECVQDMDHENMFWYRQDPGLGLRLIYFSYDVKMKEKGDIPEGYSVSREKKERFSLILESASTNQTSMYLCASSFVVGEAFFGQGTRLTVV.

The rearrangement joins TRBV28 to TRBJ1-1, with D perhaps TRBD1 (5 bases). The V and J ends lost 5 bases and 1 base respectively, with 14 bases between them. This CDR3 is built from 15 residues. Per germline, CDR1 MDHEN and CDR2 SYDVKM. CDR3 residues: CASSPYRQGNTEAFF. The CDR3 region has the DNA TGTGCCAGCAGTCCCTATCGGCAGGGGAACACTGAAGCTTTCTTT. Based on the CDR3 plus reference TRBV28 and TRBJ1-1, the full variable domain is DVKVTQSSRYLVKRTGEKVFLECVQDMDHENMFWYRQDPGLGLRLIYFSYDVKMKEKGDIPEGYSVSREKKERFSLILESASTNQTSMYLCASSPYRQGNTEAFFGQGTRLTVV.

The V call is TRBV4-2, the J call TRBJ1-4; TRBD1 is a possible D gene (5 bases). This CDR3 is 14 amino acids long. The ends were cut back, 0 bases at V and 7 bases at J, with 9 bases in the middle. Germline V gene sequence: CDR1 LGHNA, CDR2 YNFKEQ. CDR3 protein: CASSQENGAEKLFF. Written as DNA, the CDR3 is TGTGCCAGCAGCCAAGAAAACGGGGCTGAAAAACTGTTTTTT.

This sequence joins TRBV11-1 and TRBJ1-1, with D hard to call. Trimming left V 1 base short and J 4 bases short, with 7 bases between. The CDR3 is 13 amino acids. Germline CDR1 is SGHAT and CDR2 is FQDESV (reference sequence). CDR3 sequence reads: CASSLDRVTEAFF. CDR3 nucleotides: TGTGCCAGCAGCTTAGATCGAGTCACTGAAGCTTTCTTT.

This rearrangement joins TRBV7-9 to TRBJ2-7; the match to TRBD2 covers 11 bases. CDR3 length: 19 residues. Trimming cost V 5 bases and J 0 bases; bases outside gene matches: 15. Germline V gene lookup returns CDR1 SEHNR and CDR2 FQNEAQ (reference sequence). The CDR3 protein is CASSLNPGLAALSSYEQYF. Written as DNA, the CDR3 is TGTGCCAGCAGCCTGAATCCGGGACTAGCGGCCCTGAGCTCCTACGAGCAGTACTTC.

V usage is TRBV18 and J usage is TRBJ2-7; D gene ambiguous. V lost 6 bases and J 2 bases, leaving 11 bases between the germline ends. The CDR3 spans 13 residues. Looked up from germline, CDR1 is KGHSH and CDR2 is LQKENI. CDR3 residues: CASSLQNTYEQYF. CDR3 DNA: TGTGCCAGCTCGCTACAGAATACCTACGAGCAGTACTTC.

CDR3 amino acids: CASSYIGTDTGELFF. CDR3 bases: TGTGCCAGCAGTTACATAGGGACAGACACCGGGGAGCTGTTTTTT. J is TRBJ2-2 and V is TRBV6-5; 7 bases align to TRBD1. Trimming removed 2 bases from V and 3 bases from J; junction bases left unmatched: 3. The CDR3 has 15 amino acids. Germline loops: CDR1 MNHEY, CDR2 SVGAGI.